The clone carrying this TCR beta chain was found a few times. This entry belongs to a study of T-cell reconstitution after alpha-beta-depleted transplantation in children. Preparation of the TCRbeta library was carried out with unique molecular identifiers. Each CDR3 protein is one row after TCRdb ran MiXCR on the PCR reads. This sample carries nearly 550,000 distinct CDR3 sequences, around 19% of them seen once, and the ten largest clones take around 3.3%. Germline V gene data show CDR1 as DFQATT and CDR2 as SNEGSKA (reference sequence). V was pared by 0 bases and J by 4 bases, with 5 bases of the junction left unmatched. The CDR3 runs 14 residues.

The sample in question was PBMCs from the stem cell graft donor, obtained from the stem cell graft. The clonotype originates from a human donor who donated a stem cell graft to a child with acute lymphoblastic leukemia. This rearrangement joins TRBV20-1 to TRBJ1-2; 7 bases map to TRBD1. The DNA of the CDR3 is TGCAGTGCTAGAGATCCTCCAGGGGGCTATGGCTACACCTTC. It encodes CSARDPPGGYGYTF.